This T cell receptor (beta chain) is from a study of shared clonotypes between healthy human individuals. About the study: Three plates each covered CD4 naive and memory; CD8 naive two, CD8 memory one.

Study results and caveats: When compared with the clonotypes that were shared by all four sorted-subset donors, the non-shared clonotypes turned out to have lower generation probabilities. Generally, naive subsets came out with larger estimated richness than memory subsets.

HIV-negative, healthy adults without recent acute infections or vaccinations were the donors. Sequencing used immunoSEQ multiplex PCR; TCRdb keeps in-frame clones, though not all of them. This sample has about 730,000 clones, with 72% found just once. The germline V gene encodes CDR1 MGHRA and CDR2 YSYEKL. V was shortened by 3 bases and J by 5 bases, with 12 bases between the two germline ends. The CDR3 spans 14 residues. Concerning this clone itself: Its cognate antigen is unknown.

The clonotype was recovered from a woman aged 30 to 39 in good health. The specimen was memory CD4+ T cells sorted from blood. Documented subset: CD45RA-negative fraction. The chain combines TRBV4-1 with TRBJ2-3, with D possibly matching TRBD1 (5 bases). Here the CDR3 DNA reads TGCGCCAGCAGCCACGCAGGGCAGGGAGATACGCAGTATTTT. Its protein is CASSHAGQGDTQYF.